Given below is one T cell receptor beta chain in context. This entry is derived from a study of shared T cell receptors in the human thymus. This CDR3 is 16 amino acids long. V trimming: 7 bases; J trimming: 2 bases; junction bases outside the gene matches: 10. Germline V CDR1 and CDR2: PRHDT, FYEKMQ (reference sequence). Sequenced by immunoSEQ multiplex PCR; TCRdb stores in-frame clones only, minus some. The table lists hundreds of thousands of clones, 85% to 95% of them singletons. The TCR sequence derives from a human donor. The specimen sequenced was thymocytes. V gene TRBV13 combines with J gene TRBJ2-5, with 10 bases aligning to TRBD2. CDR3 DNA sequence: TGTGCCAGCACAGCGGGAGGGCCGGGAGGGCAAGAGACCCAGTACTTC. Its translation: CASTAGGPGGQETQYF.